This T cell receptor (beta chain) is from a study of breast tumors, draining lymph nodes, adjacent tissues. In germline, CDR1 is MNHNS, CDR2 SASEGT. Trimming stripped 1 base from V and 10 bases from J, with 6 bases between. The CDR3 contains 11 residues. Samples came from axillary lymph nodes draining the breast cancer. This clonotype was recorded at least ten times. From the multiplex PCR reads, TCRdb called clonotypes with MiXCR, one entry per CDR3 protein. The sample records some 130,000 distinct CDR3 sequences, around 20% being singletons. The chain joins TRBV6-1 to TRBJ2-3; D is perhaps TRBD1 (5 bases). The sequence was collected from a female donor with breast cancer. Some clones in this sample may be carry-over from other donors' samples. Sequenced sample: axillary lymph node tissue. The CDR3 coding sequence is TGTGCCAGCAGTGAAGAAGGGGCGCAGTATTTT. It specifies CASSEEGAQYF.